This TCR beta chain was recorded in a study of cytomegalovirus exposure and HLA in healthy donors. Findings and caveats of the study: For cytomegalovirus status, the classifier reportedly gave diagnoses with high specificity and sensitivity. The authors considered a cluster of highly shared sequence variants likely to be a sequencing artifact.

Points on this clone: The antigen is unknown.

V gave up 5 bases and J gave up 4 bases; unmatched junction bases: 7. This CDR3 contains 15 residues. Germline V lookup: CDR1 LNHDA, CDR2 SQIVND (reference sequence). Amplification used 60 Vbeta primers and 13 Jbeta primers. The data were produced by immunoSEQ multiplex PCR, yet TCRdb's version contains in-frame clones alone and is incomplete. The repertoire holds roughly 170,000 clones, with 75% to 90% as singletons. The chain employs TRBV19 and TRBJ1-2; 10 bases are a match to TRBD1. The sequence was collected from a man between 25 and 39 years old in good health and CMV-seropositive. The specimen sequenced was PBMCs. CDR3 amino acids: CASSVPGQGPYGYTF. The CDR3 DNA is TGTGCCAGTAGTGTCCCGGGACAGGGGCCCTATGGCTACACCTTC. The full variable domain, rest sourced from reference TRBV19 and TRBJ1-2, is DGGITQSPKYLFRKEGQNVTLSCEQNLNHDAMYWYRQDPGQGLRLIYYSQIVNDFQKGDIAEGYSVSREKKESFPLTVTSAQKNPTAFYLCASSVPGQGPYGYTFGSGTRLTVV.